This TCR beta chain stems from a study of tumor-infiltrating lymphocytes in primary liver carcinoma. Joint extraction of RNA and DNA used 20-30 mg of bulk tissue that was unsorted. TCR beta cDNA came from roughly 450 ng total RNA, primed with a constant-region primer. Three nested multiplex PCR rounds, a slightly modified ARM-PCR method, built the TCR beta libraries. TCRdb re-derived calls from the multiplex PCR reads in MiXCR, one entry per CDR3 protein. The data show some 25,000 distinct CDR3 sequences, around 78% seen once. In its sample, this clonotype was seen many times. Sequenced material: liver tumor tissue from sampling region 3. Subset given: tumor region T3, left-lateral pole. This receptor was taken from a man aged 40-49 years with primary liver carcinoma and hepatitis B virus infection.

The CDR3 DNA follows: TGTGCCAGCAGCCAAGGACAGTTTACCGGGGAGCTGTTTTTT. Its translation: CASSQGQFTGELFF. The chain is built from TRBV14 and TRBJ2-2, with D possibly TRBD1 on 5 matching bases. This CDR3 has 14 amino acids. V dropped 1 base and J dropped 5 bases, with 8 bases sitting between them. Germline V lookup: CDR1 SGHDN, CDR2 FVKESK.